This TCR beta chain derives from a study of cytomegalovirus exposure and HLA in healthy donors. The CDR3 has 15 residues. Trimming stripped 4 bases from V and 4 bases from J, with 17 bases between. The germline V gene has CDR1 SGHRS and CDR2 YFSETQ. As concerns this clone: Its antigen is unknown.

A multiplex PCR was run with 60 Vbeta primers and 13 Jbeta primers. How the authors handled the data: The authors later counted around 80 million unique TCR beta chains, some 12 million of them shared. Data came from immunoSEQ multiplex PCR; TCRdb stores just in-frame clones and leaves some out. The V and J calls and clone size are taken from that table; D and trimming were inferred from the DNA. The repertoire holds around 120,000 clones, with just over 70% as singletons. Study-wide findings and caveats: Roughly uniform sequencing depth across donors was assumed, possibly incorrectly. Using the classifier, cytomegalovirus status was reportedly diagnosed with high specificity and sensitivity. Among TCR beta chains, those listed as cytomegalovirus-associated numbered around 160.

This chain joins TRBV5-1 and TRBJ1-2; D not certain. The TCR sequence derives from a woman aged 60 to 75 in good health and CMV-seropositive. The source material was PBMCs. The DNA of the CDR3 is TGCGCCAGCAGCCCCCTTTTTGATGTGCGCTATGGCTACACCTTC. Translation: CASSPLFDVRYGYTF.